This T cell receptor (beta chain) was found in a study of shared clonotypes between healthy human individuals (dated by TCRdb to the early 2020s). In terms of the full investigation: A couple of women and three men aged 18 to 49 years were included in the cohort. Each donor's leukapheresis produced roughly between roughly 0.85 and 10 billion PBMCs. To increase sequencing depth and limit assay-specific biases, different laboratories used diverse techniques to prepare libraries and sequence TCR repertoires. For each donor, CD4 naive and CD4 memory were each run on three plates, CD8 naive on two plates, and CD8 memory on one plate. The study deeply sequenced blood TCR repertoires of five healthy adults to estimate repertoire size and the extent of clonotype sharing between individuals. Findings and caveats that apply to the study as a whole: Compared with non-shared clonotypes, the clonotypes found in all four sorted-subset donors had higher generation probabilities. Naive subsets generally had larger estimated clonotype richness than memory subsets. Pairwise subsampling led to the expectation that sequencing depth would affect the degree of clonotype sharing among donors. Sharing across a few donors was observed for 5% to 6.5% of naive CD4, 3% to 4% of naive CD8, 2% to 2.5% of memory CD4, and approximately 0.41% of memory CD8 clonotypes. Rarefaction of sorted-subset datasets indicated incomplete sequencing despite the large sequencing depth. Because the study included a small number of donors, the genetic and exposure-history diversity represented was limited. Sampling was restricted to blood, and TCR repertoires in tissue are likely to differ from TCR repertoires in blood.

CDR1 and CDR2 (SGHRS, YFSETQ) derive from the germline V gene. The CDR3 spans 15 residues, from the cysteine through the phenylalanine. Only the CDR3 DNA stays, 45 bases, in frame from base 1. The junction shows trimming of 3 bases on V and 4 bases on J, plus 11 bases between the germline ends. Concerning this clone itself: The antigen this receptor binds is unknown. Base-call qualities are not available, and no considerably larger clone is one nucleotide away. Other nucleotide sequences from this sample produce the same CDR3.

The donors were healthy, HIV-negative adults who had no recently reported acute infections or vaccinations. Every donor was a Caucasian adult residing in Nashville, Tennessee, USA. CD4+ T cells were enriched by magnetic negative selection; naive cells were then positively selected on CD45RA, and the negative fraction formed the memory subset. After blood collection by leukapheresis, PBMCs were isolated using Ficoll-Histopaque density gradient centrifugation and then cryopreserved in the vapor phase of liquid nitrogen. Purity and quantity of every magnetically sorted T cell population were checked by analytical flow cytometry. From each sorted fraction, genomic DNA was isolated and quantified by UV absorbance on a Nanodrop 2000c. Using the deep immunoSEQ assay, multiplex PCR amplified TCR CDR3 regions from genomic DNA. Extracted genomic DNA from each cell subset was spread evenly across all wells of several immunoSEQ 96-well plates, with each plate serving as a replicate. For sorted subsets, roughly 190 ng of genomic DNA, equivalent to 25,000 to 35,000 T cell genomes, went into each replicate PCR. Purified libraries were quantified with a Qubit 3.0 fluorometer, sized on a Bioanalyzer 2100, and re-quantified with the KAPA Library Quantification kit. Every immunoSEQ 96-well plate was sequenced on a separate single-read 150-cycle Illumina NextSeq 550 flow cell. The study's processing was this. Because only junctional sequences without quality scores were contained in the immunoSEQ output, filtering matching that applied to full-length reads could not be performed. Sequences were annotated with PyIR, a Python wrapper for IgBLAST v1.9, using IMGT germline references to assign V/J genes and CDR3. Reads with weak V/J assignments (E-value above 1e-6), missing CDR3, stop codons, out-of-frame junctions, or ambiguous translated residues were removed. V3J clonotypes were defined by identical inferred V gene, J gene, and CDR3 amino acid sequence. The percentage overlap between two repertoires was calculated by dividing the number of shared unique clonotypes by the size of the smaller repertoire. Richness of each repertoire was evaluated using RTK rarefaction, the Chao1 estimator, and Recon v2.1 estimates of unobserved clonotypes. Generation probabilities were computed with OLGA for all TCRbeta clonotypes obtained by the gDNA method from a handful of donors. TCRdb retrieved this table from immuneACCESS and kept in-frame rearrangements only. Not all clones are present; in checked studies, unresolved V genes account for under half, and no reason is known for the remainder. The DNA was the basis for D and trimming; V, J and clone size are from that table. This sample gives a few million clones in total; approximately 93% of them show up just once. The ten largest clones capture around 0.4% of the sample.

The V and J segments used are TRBV5-1 and TRBJ2-6; matching of 6 bases hints at TRBD1 as the D gene. This sequence originates from a man between 18 and 29 years old in good health. Some clones in this sample may be carry-over from other donors' samples. Sequencing used naive CD4+ T cells from PBMCs. Taken with the paper, the label for cell subset or site translates to: CD45RA+ positively selected. The encoded CDR3 is CASSSTGSGANVLTF. DNA sequence: TGCGCCAGCAGCTCCACAGGGTCCGGGGCCAACGTCCTGACTTTC.